This TCR beta chain appears in the sequencing data of a study of CD8 T cells in ankylosing spondylitis. Points from the study as a whole: Blood from ankylosing spondylitis patients appeared to carry a characteristic roughly 8-variant TCR beta motif.

This clonotype was detected only a few times. The antigen is undetermined. One entry per CDR3 protein results from TCRdb running MiXCR on the 5' RACE reads. In the table there are fewer than 200,000 distinct CDR3 sequences, about 16% of which are singletons. The CDR3 loop spans 15 amino acids. The germline V and J ends were trimmed by 3 bases and 2 bases, with 14 bases remaining between them. Germline assignment: CDR1 MNHEY and CDR2 SMNVEV (reference sequence). Specimen: blood, either unsorted or a sorted T cell fraction (not recorded which). The source of this sequence is a male donor with ankylosing spondylitis or in good health (not recorded which). The chain combines TRBV27 with TRBJ2-7, with no clear D. The chain's CDR3 is CASSFGLIGPYEQYF. The CDR3 nucleotides read TGTGCCAGCAGTTTCGGTCTAATTGGGCCCTACGAGCAGTACTTC.